The 28 T cell receptor beta chains in this list originate from one sample, sequenced in a study of blood T cell repertoires in COVID-19. The data were produced by immunoSEQ multiplex PCR, yet TCRdb's version contains in-frame clones alone and is incomplete. The sample includes about 290,000 clones, just under 90% seen only once; the top ten take roughly 10%. Sequences were obtained from peripheral blood. These receptors were collected from a woman aged 25 to 39 with COVID-19, enrolled during active disease.

In its sample, this clone was seen a few times. CDR3 sequence (DNA): TGTGCCACCAGCAGGTCCTTCTACGAGCAGTACTTC. It specifies CATSRSFYEQYF. The chain is built from TRBV15 and TRBJ2-7; no definite D call. The germline V gene encodes CDR1 LNHNV and CDR2 YYDKDF (reference sequence). V was shortened by 3 bases and J by 3 bases, with 6 bases between the two germline ends. This CDR3 region has 12 residues.

J is TRBJ2-3 and V is TRBV7-6; 11 nucleotides line up with TRBD2. Trimming cost V 5 bases and J 3 bases; bases outside gene matches: 10. The CDR3 sequence is 17 residues long. Germline values: CDR1 SGHVS, CDR2 FNYEAQ. CDR3 nucleotide sequence: TGTGCCAGCAGCCCGGTCCCTAGCGGGGGGCGAACAGATACGCAGTATTTT. As protein: CASSPVPSGGRTDTQYF.

This clone was observed once. The J gene is TRBJ2-7, the V gene TRBV23-1; 11 bases line up with TRBD2. TRBV23-1 falls under the ORF class, with uncertain function. CDR3 length: 16 residues. The junction had 14 bases not matched to a gene; V was cut back by 3 bases and J by 10 bases. CDR3 residues: CASSQETSGGRTNQYF. The DNA for the CDR3 is TGCGCCAGCAGTCAGGAAACTAGCGGGGGCCGTACGAATCAGTACTTC.

The chain recombines TRBV6-5 with TRBJ2-6; D ambiguous. With 5 bases removed from V and 2 bases from J, the gap between germline ends came to 4 bases. The germline V gene has CDR1 MNHEY and CDR2 SVGAGI. The CDR3 is 13 residues long. The CDR3 is CASSTAGANVLTF. The CDR3 DNA reads TGTGCCAGCAGTACAGCTGGGGCCAACGTCCTGACTTTC.

The gene calls are TRBV11-2 and TRBJ1-6, with D unclear. Germline assignment: CDR1 SGHAT and CDR2 FQNNGV. This CDR3 is built from 17 residues. V was pared by 3 bases and J by 0 bases, with 12 bases between. The CDR3 DNA reads as TGTGCCAGCAGCTTCTCGATGCGCGGCTCCTATAATTCACCCCTCCACTTT. It is translated as CASSFSMRGSYNSPLHF. The complete variable domain, with remaining parts taken from reference TRBV11-2 and TRBJ1-6, reads EAGVAQSPRYKIIEKRQSVAFWCNPISGHATLYWYQQILGQGPKLLIQFQNNGVVDDSQLPKDRFSAERLKGVDSTLKIQPAKLEDSAVYLCASSFSMRGSYNSPLHFGNGTRLTVT.

Notes on this clone: The junction shows a germline mismatch at one end, possibly a read error. The chain has TRBV20-1 and TRBJ1-2, with D unresolved. Germline V lookup: CDR1 DFQATT, CDR2 SNEGSKA (reference sequence). The CDR3 runs 10 residues. The CDR3 loop reads CSAHSGRVVF. The CDR3 coding sequence is TGCAGTGCCCACTCCGGGAGGGTAGTCTTC.

The chain carries TRBV9 and TRBJ2-1, with D unresolved. Trimming cost V 0 bases and J 10 bases, with 8 bases left between them. CDR3 size: 12 residues. Germline CDR1 is SGDLS and CDR2 is YYNGEE. The CDR3 DNA sequence: TGTGCCAGCAGCGTAGAGGAAGCGGAGCAGTTCTTC. Its protein product is CASSVEEAEQFF. The whole variable domain, remainder taken from reference TRBV9 and TRBJ2-1, is DSGVTQTPKHLITATGQRVTLRCSPRSGDLSVYWYQQSLDQGLQFLIQYYNGEERAKGNILERFSAQQFPDLHSELNLSSLELGDSALYFCASSVEEAEQFFGPGTRLTVL.

CDR3 bases: TGTGCCAGCAGCTTAGCTCCCGGCGTGGGTGGACTAATAAAGACCCAGTACTTC. Translation: CASSLAPGVGGLIKTQYF. The chain combines TRBV7-9 with TRBJ2-5; D may be TRBD2 (6 bases). Germline V gene lookup returns CDR1 SEHNR and CDR2 FQNEAQ (reference sequence). V was trimmed by 0 bases and J by 6 bases, leaving 23 bases between them. The CDR3 is made up of 18 amino acids.

This clone was counted once. The CDR3 DNA reads as TGCGGACGTCCTAGGATCTACGAGCAGTACTTC. This encodes CGRPRIYEQYF. The V gene is TRBV23-1, the J gene TRBJ2-7, with unresolved D. TRBV23-1 is reported as an ORF; its role is uncertain. The CDR3 spans 11 residues.

The chain carries TRBV27 and TRBJ1-2; no clear D. Germline V gives CDR1 MNHEY, CDR2 SMNVEV (reference sequence). V was clipped by 7 bases and J by 6 bases, with 15 bases between them. The CDR3 totals 13 residues. The CDR3 here is CASKYVGSHGYTF. Here the CDR3 DNA reads TGTGCCAGCAAGTACGTCGGGAGCCATGGCTACACCTTC.

The chain couples TRBV3-1 (or the pseudogene TRBV3-2) to TRBJ1-4, with 8 bases fitting TRBD1. Germline CDR1 LGHDT, CDR2 YNNKEL (reference sequence). This CDR3 comprises 14 residues. Trimming took 6 bases from V and 9 from J; bases not matched to a gene: 9. CDR3 sequence (DNA): TGTGCCAGCAGAGACAGGGGAGAGAGCAAAAAACTGTTTTTT. Translation: CASRDRGESKKLFF.

The chain couples TRBV18 to TRBJ2-1; 9 bases map to TRBD1. The CDR3 is 14 amino acids. Losses at the gene ends were 3 bases for V and 7 bases for J; bases not matched to a gene: 4. Germline V CDR1 and CDR2: KGHSH, LQKENI. CDR3: CASSPGQGGNEQFF. The CDR3 coding sequence is TGTGCCAGCTCACCGGGACAGGGAGGAAATGAGCAGTTCTTC.

The V and J genes are TRBV19 and TRBJ1-5, with 7 bases that match TRBD1. V dropped 5 bases and J dropped 4; count of bases not matched to a gene: 8. Germline-derived CDR1 and CDR2 are LNHDA and SQIVND (reference sequence). CDR3 length equals 15 residues. CDR3 residues: CASSPSRGWNQPQHF. The CDR3 coding sequence is TGTGCCAGTAGTCCGTCCAGGGGGTGGAATCAGCCCCAGCATTTT.

The chain combines TRBV4-1 with TRBJ1-2; D not resolved. The germline gives CDR1 MGHRA, CDR2 YSYEKL. The V gene lost 1 base and the J gene lost 8 bases, with 14 bases spanning the gap. The CDR3 sequence is 14 residues long. The CDR3 DNA reads TGCGCCAGCAGCCAAGGCGACGGGGATCACGGCTACACCTTC. Its protein product is CASSQGDGDHGYTF.

Only a few counts were recorded for this clone. The chain employs TRBV5-5 and TRBJ2-5; 8 bases fit TRBD2. This CDR3 spans 14 amino acids. Germline-derived CDR1 and CDR2 are SGHKS and YYEKEE (reference sequence). V lost 4 bases to trimming and J lost 7 bases; unmatched junction nucleotides: 9. CDR3 sequence reads: CASSRGLGMVTQYF. CDR3 DNA sequence: TGTGCCAGCAGCAGGGGACTAGGTATGGTGACCCAGTACTTC.

The chain links TRBV6-5 to TRBJ1-6, with TRBD1 as a possible D gene (5 bases). V gave up 6 bases and J gave up 12 bases, with 12 bases separating them. The germline V gene encodes CDR1 MNHEY and CDR2 SVGAGI. This CDR3 region has 12 residues. The CDR3, as DNA: TGTGCCAGCAGGACAGCAAGTGGACCCCTCCACTTT. Protein product: CASRTASGPLHF.

The chain carries TRBV3-1 (or the pseudogene TRBV3-2) and TRBJ2-1; 7 nucleotides agree with TRBD2. The CDR3 is 16 residues long. Per germline, CDR1 LGHDT and CDR2 YNNKEL (reference sequence). V dropped 4 bases and J dropped 5; count of bases not matched to a gene: 11. The CDR3 protein is CASSPGRIAGHNEQFF. The CDR3 DNA is TGTGCCAGCAGCCCAGGTCGGATAGCGGGCCACAATGAGCAGTTCTTC.

V usage is TRBV18 and J usage is TRBJ1-3, with a tentative D call TRBD1 (6 bases). Deletions cut 3 bases from V and 2 bases from J, with 8 bases between. Germline lookup yields CDR1 KGHSH and CDR2 LQKENI. This CDR3 is built from 14 residues. DNA for the CDR3: TGTGCCAGCTCACCTAGGGACACTGGAAACACCATATATTTT. The encoded protein is CASSPRDTGNTIYF.

The rearrangement uses TRBV4-1 and TRBJ1-2, with 9 bases aligning to TRBD1. The CDR3 totals 17 residues. Germline V gene data show CDR1 as MGHRA and CDR2 as YSYEKL. After removal of 3 bases from V and 4 bases from J, the junction contained 12 bases not matched to a gene. Here the CDR3 reads CASSQPFGGQGPYGYTF. DNA for the CDR3: TGCGCCAGCAGCCAGCCCTTCGGGGGACAGGGTCCCTATGGCTACACCTTC.

V is TRBV19 and J is TRBJ1-2, with a possible D match to TRBD1 (6 bases). Trimming removed 6 bases from V and 3 bases from J, with 14 bases in between. Germline V gene sequence: CDR1 LNHDA, CDR2 SQIVND (reference sequence). CDR3 length equals 14 residues. The CDR3 loop reads CASRETGRDYGYTF. Written as DNA, the CDR3 is TGTGCCAGTAGAGAAACAGGGCGCGACTATGGCTACACCTTC.

V is TRBV18 and J is TRBJ1-1, with a possible D match to TRBD1 (5 bases). Germline assignment: CDR1 KGHSH and CDR2 LQKENI. The CDR3 covers 14 residues. Trimming took 4 bases from V and 6 from J, leaving 15 bases between them. This CDR3 is CASSRQSQGAEAFF. The CDR3 nucleotides are TGTGCCAGCTCACGACAATCTCAAGGGGCTGAAGCTTTCTTT.

The rearrangement uses TRBV3-1 (or the pseudogene TRBV3-2) and TRBJ1-1, with D maybe TRBD1 (5 bases). Looked up from germline, CDR1 is LGHDT and CDR2 is YNNKEL (reference sequence). This CDR3 spans 14 amino acids. V lost 5 bases and J lost 6, with 16 bases in between. CDR3 in DNA: TGTGCCAGCAGCGACGGGGGTAGAGGGCCTGAAGCTTTCTTT. It specifies CASSDGGRGPEAFF.

The rearrangement links TRBV7-9 to TRBJ2-2; the D call may be TRBD1 or TRBD2 (5 bases each). Trimming stripped 5 bases from V and 7 bases from J, with 8 bases between. The CDR3 contains 12 residues. CDR1 is SEHNR and CDR2 is FQNEAQ in the germline V gene (reference sequence). The CDR3 DNA sequence: TGTGCCAGCAGCAGGGACGGCGGGGAGCTGTTTTTT. It encodes CASSRDGGELFF.

Notes on this clone: Distinct nucleotide sequences in the sample also encode this CDR3. The rearrangement links TRBV9 to TRBJ2-2; a weak D match, TRBD2 (6 bases). The CDR3 runs 15 residues. CDR1 and CDR2 (germline): SGDLS, YYNGEE. V was pared by 0 bases and J by 8 bases, with 14 bases between. CDR3 DNA sequence: TGTGCCAGCAGCGTAGGAGTGGGAGGCACTGGGGAGCTGTTTTTT. Translated: CASSVGVGGTGELFF.

This rearrangement joins TRBV27 to TRBJ1-2; the D gene is possibly TRBD1 (6 bases). The V and J ends lost 5 bases and 3 bases respectively, with 13 bases between them. The CDR3 runs to 14 residues. Germline CDR1 is MNHEY and CDR2 is SMNVEV (reference sequence). CDR3 residues: CASSPSGGDYGYTF. CDR3 nucleotides: TGTGCCAGCAGTCCTTCGGGGGGCGACTATGGCTACACCTTC.

The chain recombines TRBV5-1 with TRBJ2-5, with 11 bases aligning to TRBD1. CDR1 and CDR2 (germline): SGHRS, YFSETQ. The CDR3 extends over 16 amino acids. Trimming removed 1 base from V and 4 bases from J; junction bases left unmatched: 6. The chain's CDR3 is CASSLSPGQGGETQYF. CDR3 nucleotide sequence: TGCGCCAGCAGCTTGTCCCCGGGACAGGGGGGAGAGACCCAGTACTTC. The complete variable domain, with remaining parts taken from reference TRBV5-1 and TRBJ2-5, reads KAGVTQTPRYLIKTRGQQVTLSCSPISGHRSVSWYQQTPGQGLQFLFEYFSETQRNKGNFPGRFSGRQFSNSRSEMNVSTLELGDSALYLCASSLSPGQGGETQYFGPGTRLLVL.

This chain links TRBV30 with TRBJ1-1, with D hard to call. There are 11 residues in the CDR3. V lost 1 base to trimming and J lost 7 bases, with 7 bases between them. Germline lookup yields CDR1 GTSNPN and CDR2 SVGIG (reference sequence). The CDR3 spells CAWSGPGEAFF. For the CDR3, the DNA is TGTGCCTGGAGTGGACCGGGTGAAGCTTTCTTT.

The V gene is TRBV19, the J gene TRBJ2-6, with D possibly TRBD1 on 6 matching bases. Germline V gene sequence: CDR1 LNHDA, CDR2 SQIVND (reference sequence). V lost 6 bases and J 0 bases, leaving 6 bases between the germline ends. CDR3 length: 14 residues. The CDR3 DNA follows: TGTGCCAGTAGGGACAGCTCTGGGGCCAACGTCCTGACTTTC. Its protein product is CASRDSSGANVLTF.